This T cell receptor (beta chain) derives from a study of shared clonotypes between healthy human individuals. There are a few counts of this clone. The antigen is undetermined. CDR3 size: 16 residues. Germline CDR1 is LNHDA and CDR2 is SQIVND (reference sequence). Trimming cost V 3 bases and J 2 bases; bases outside gene matches: 5. General study findings and limits: Shared clonotypes across all four donors exceeded non-shared ones in generation probability. Sequencing of the sorted subsets was shown by rarefaction to be incomplete despite large depth.

The authors distributed each subset's genomic DNA evenly over several immunoSEQ plates. The authors' processing: ImmunoSEQ gave junction-only sequences without quality scores, so filtering differed. Repertoires were generated with immunoSEQ multiplex PCR, while TCRdb's copy carries only in-frame clones and drops some. The V and J calls and clone size come from that table; D and trimming were worked out from the DNA. Here the sample spans 550,000 to 800,000 clones, around 91% being singletons. The sequenced sample was memory CD8+ T cells from PBMCs. This sample's subset: CD45RO+ cells pooled with CCR7-negative TemRA cells. V usage is TRBV19 and J usage is TRBJ1-5, with TRBD1 matching 9 bases. The sequence was collected from a young man in good health. Some clones in this sample may be carry-over from other donors' samples. Here the CDR3 DNA reads TGTGCCAGTAGTATTTGGGGACAGGGTGGCAATCAGCCCCAGCATTTT. This codes for CASSIWGQGGNQPQHF.